This T cell receptor (beta chain) is drawn from a study of shared clonotypes between healthy human individuals. Method: immunoSEQ multiplex PCR; TCRdb's copy keeps in-frame clones and lacks some. The data contain about 380,000 clones, 90% to 97% of them singletons. Germline CDR1 SEHNR, CDR2 FQNEAQ (reference sequence). The ends were cut back, 0 bases at V and 0 bases at J, with 10 bases in the middle. This CDR3 has 16 amino acids. The sequenced material came from memory CD8+ T cells sorted from blood. Subset of the sample: CD45RO+ cells pooled with CCR7-negative TemRA cells. This sequence joins TRBV7-9 and TRBJ2-3; D remains unclear. The TCR was taken from a young man in good health. The DNA of the CDR3 is TGTGCCAGCAGCTTAGCCGGTCCGTTTAGCACAGATACGCAGTATTTT. Amino acid sequence: CASSLAGPFSTDTQYF.